This T cell receptor beta chain was recovered during a study of cytomegalovirus exposure and HLA in healthy donors (dated by TCRdb to 2016 to 2017). Notes on the research overall: According to an earlier analysis of 587 of the donors, about 170 million T cells yielded over 90 million unique TCR beta sequences and 276 Gb of sequence data. Genome-wide SNP genotypes for about 60% of the roughly 670 donors were used in a later genetic analysis, which treated that subset as a discovery cohort. Because of strong linkage in the cohort, roughly five DR-DQ haplotypes were treated as single units for association and clustering. Both class I and class II loci were covered by HLA typing, at four-digit resolution. Of the 398 genotyped donors, less than 85% were placed in the genetic ancestry cluster associated with self-reported Caucasian donors. Every repertoire in the discovery cohort had been generated on one and the same sequencing platform. Approximately 310 gigabases of sequencing data and tens of millions of unique TCR sequences were included in an early release covering about 600 HLA-typed donors. To decide whether each TCR beta V gene segment behaved as functional or pseudogenic, an earlier analysis of some 570 of the donors relied on high-throughput TCR beta sequencing. Donor age, sex, ethnicity and CMV serostatus were compiled together with the repertoire data. A separate validation cohort of over a hundred different subjects was used in addition to the approximately 700-subject first cohort. The study was designed to test whether signatures of past pathogen exposure could be identified by cataloging public T cell receptors. Rather than using new phenotypic data, the later analysis identified candidate immune exposures from TCR beta sequences and from how often those sequences occurred across donors. Typing coverage varied by locus: about 629-640 donors for A, B, C, DRB1 and DQB1; 500 to 550 for DQA1; about 600 for DPA1; 450 to 480 for DPB1. Using immunosequencing, the study profiled T cell repertoires from 500 to 800 subjects and related those repertoires to cytomegalovirus serostatus. To predict cytomegalovirus infection status, the study brought together high-throughput TCR immunosequencing, statistical association of individual TCRs with disease status, and machine learning. Among 398 genotyped donors of the cohort, an average of 235,054 unique TCR beta nucleotide sequences were sequenced per donor, around 20% of them non-productive. In a later analysis, previously published TCR beta repertoires from 500 to 750 donors were re-analyzed and high-resolution HLA genotyping was added so that TCR occurrence patterns could be studied. General study outcomes and caveats: The cohort was sequenced for TCR beta chains only, and without alpha or paired-chain data the features that could be detected were limited. In an earlier analysis of several hundred of the donors, most TCR beta V segments were observed in productive rearrangements about 87% or about 30% of the time, broadly matching IMGT annotations. A total of roughly 160 TCR beta chains were listed by the study as associated with cytomegalovirus. The classifier was reported to diagnose cytomegalovirus status with high specificity and sensitivity in both the original and validation cohorts. The authors suggested that the approach could potentially be generalized to other disease states and immunological phenotypes. When HLA alleles, especially DR and DQ, strongly co-occurred, attributing TCR associations to individual alleles was difficult. In a later analysis, several top co-occurrence clusters were reported to appear linked to parvovirus B19, influenza, CMV and Epstein-Barr virus. A cluster of highly shared sequence variants was judged likely to represent a technical artifact of the sequencing pipeline. Three of the identified cytomegalovirus-associated TCR beta chains were confirmed in vitro to be specific for cytomegalovirus antigens. Some IMGT-functional V segments, including TRBV6-2 and TRBV6-3, could not be told apart with the 87-base-pair reads, so those segments were excluded. Correlated functional status among segregating V segments might be attributable to linkage disequilibrium, but an unknown experimental factor could not be ruled out. Seventeen rarely observed V segments, including chromosome 9 orphons, were excluded from the earlier analysis of some 590 of the donors because counts were too low. For the cohort, immune exposure information was limited to CMV serostatus. In a later analysis, TCR association rates were found to vary across HLA loci, with the most associated TCRs seen for DRB1 alleles and the fewest for HLA-C alleles. Because HLA typing was unavailable for some donors at each locus, only the typed subset was used in association tests. Compared with the roughly 670-donor mean, donors in an Asian-associated ancestry cluster had fewer N-insertions in productive TCRs, according to a later genetic analysis. According to a later analysis, most CMV-associated TCR beta chains appeared to be HLA-restricted, and the HLA associations seemed to be driven largely by CMV exposure. In a later genetic analysis, a missense DCLRE1C variant was associated with V-gene and J-gene trimming of TCR beta chains, and the association was replicated in an independent cohort. While some public TCRs were present in many individuals, most TCR sequences turned up only very rarely across donors. In a later analysis, HLA-associated TCR beta chains were found to be more clonally expanded and to have lower generation probabilities than equally common non-associated chains. In a later analysis, some 18,000 TCR beta sequences were associated with specific HLA alleles at a false discovery rate of 0.05. The presence/absence analyses assumed that sequencing depth was roughly uniform across donors, and that assumption may not be true. A further reported finding was that TCR beta sequences accurately predicted the HLA-A and HLA-B alleles for most subjects in the first cohort.

As concerns this clone: This receptor's antigen is unknown. Per-base quality was not reported, and no clone a single base away is much larger than it.

Inclusive of the bounding cysteine and phenylalanine, the CDR3 is 12 residues long. Of all the DNA, just the CDR3 is kept, 36 bases in frame from base 1. Looking up the germline V gene yields CDR1 SGHTA and CDR2 FQGTGA. V loses 5 bases of germline sequence and J loses 8 bases, and the interval between the two ends is 11 bases. In total, around 600 healthy bone marrow donors made up the cohort. Cohort members were all nominally healthy when sampled, although unrecorded immune exposures were likely present. The donor was CMV seropositive and was included in the group of 290 or so seropositive cohort members. Every donor gave a peripheral blood sample, and the peripheral blood mononuclear cells from that sample were used for TCR beta sequencing. Genomic DNA extraction from the blood cell samples was performed with the Qiagen DNeasy Blood Extraction Kit. The library was obtained by the immunoSEQ multiplex PCR assay. A mixture of 60 forward primers for TCR Vbeta segments and 13 reverse primers for TCR Jbeta segments was used in the multiplex PCR. Amplification of the CDR3 region of rearranged TCR beta genes was performed with a multiplex PCR assay on genomic DNA. The Illumina HiSeq System was used to sequence the amplified TCR beta libraries as 87-base-pair reads. As for the authors' bioinformatics: A later analysis tallied 70 million to 100 million unique TCR beta chains across the 666 repertoires, and approximately 9.9 million of those chains were shared by two or more donors. Raw reads were error-corrected and collapsed into unique sequences by a nearest-neighbor algorithm in which closely related sequences were merged to remove PCR and sequencing errors. CDR3 sequences were aligned to IMGT reference sequences to assign V, D and J gene segments. For a sequence to be retained, at least a six-nucleotide match to both a V gene segment and a J gene segment was required. Rearrangements were called productive when the CDR3 lacked stop codons and stayed in frame with V and J; all others were non-productive. CDR3 was defined according to IMGT convention as the region running from the second conserved V-encoded cysteine to the conserved J-encoded phenylalanine. Sequences without an unambiguous match to a single V gene segment were excluded from the earlier analysis of 500 to 700 of the donors. In an earlier analysis of 500 to 750 of the donors, V segments were called functional above 56.7% productive rearrangements and were called segregating when the between-donor standard deviation exceeded 5%. A statistical classification framework was built for diagnosing cytomegalovirus status from the catalog of TCR beta chain sequences. In a later analysis, V and J genes were assigned by comparing TCR nucleotide sequences against IMGT/GENE-DB human TR gene sequences. Using the TCRdist pipeline, a later analysis assigned CDR3 sequences along with most-parsimonious VDJ recombination scenarios. In a later analysis, each TCR beta chain was defined by its CDR3 amino acid sequence together with its V-gene family, and reads without a unique V-gene family were excluded. A later analysis removed 592 highly shared, low-generation-probability nucleotide sequences to deal with suspected cross-contamination and a sequencing artifact. In a later analysis, a clonal expansion index was calculated for each public chain from normalized within-repertoire ranks of inferred template counts. A later analysis computed generation probabilities with a VDJ recombination model fitted to out-of-frame rearrangements, and checked the results against IGoR. A later analysis scored TCR-TCR, TCR-HLA and TCR-CMV co-occurrence with hypergeometric tests, applying a repertoire-size bias correction to TCR pairs. To estimate false discovery rates, a later analysis permuted the HLA or CMV assignments 20 times. A later analysis grouped co-occurring TCRs with DBSCAN, adding TCRdist sequence similarity when clustering within HLA-allele-positive subsets. For co-occurrence clustering, repertoires with fewer than 30,000 or more than 120,000 public chains were excluded, along with five repertoires with anomalous nucleotide sharing. In its TCRdb copy, this immuneACCESS table keeps in-frame sequences only and misses some clones. Where compared with another copy, unresolved V genes explain less than half of these, and the others have no known cause. The V and J calls and the clone size are those of that table, but D and trimming were determined from the DNA. This sample holds about 85,000 clones; 80% were observed only once. Roughly a quarter of the sample comes from the top ten.

Recombination joined TRBV7-3 with TRBJ2-3, with a weak D call of TRBD2 (6 bases match). This TCR was recovered from a woman aged 45 to 65 in good health and CMV-seropositive. The sample comprised PBMCs. The CDR3 corresponds to CASSLGTGTQYF. The nucleotides are TGTGCCAGCAGCCTCGGGACTGGTACGCAGTATTTT.